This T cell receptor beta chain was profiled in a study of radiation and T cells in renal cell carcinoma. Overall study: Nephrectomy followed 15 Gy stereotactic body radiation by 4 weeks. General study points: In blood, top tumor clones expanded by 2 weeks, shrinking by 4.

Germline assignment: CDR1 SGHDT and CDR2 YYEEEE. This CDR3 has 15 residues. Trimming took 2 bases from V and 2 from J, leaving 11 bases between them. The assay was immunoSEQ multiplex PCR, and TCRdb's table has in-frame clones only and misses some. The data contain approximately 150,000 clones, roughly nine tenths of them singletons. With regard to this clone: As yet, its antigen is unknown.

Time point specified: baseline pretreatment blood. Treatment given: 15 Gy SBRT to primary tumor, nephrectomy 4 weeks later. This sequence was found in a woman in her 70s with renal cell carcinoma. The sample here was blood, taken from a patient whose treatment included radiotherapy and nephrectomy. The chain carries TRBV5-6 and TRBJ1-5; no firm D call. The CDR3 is CASSFSDRGNQPQHF. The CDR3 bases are TGTGCCAGCAGCTTCTCGGACCGGGGCAATCAGCCCCAGCATTTT. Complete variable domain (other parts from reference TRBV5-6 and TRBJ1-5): DAGVTQSPTHLIKTRGQQVTLRCSPKSGHDTVSWYQQALGQGPQFIFQYYEEEERQRGNFPDRFSGHQFPNYSSELNVNALLLGDSALYLCASSFSDRGNQPQHFGDGTRLSIL.